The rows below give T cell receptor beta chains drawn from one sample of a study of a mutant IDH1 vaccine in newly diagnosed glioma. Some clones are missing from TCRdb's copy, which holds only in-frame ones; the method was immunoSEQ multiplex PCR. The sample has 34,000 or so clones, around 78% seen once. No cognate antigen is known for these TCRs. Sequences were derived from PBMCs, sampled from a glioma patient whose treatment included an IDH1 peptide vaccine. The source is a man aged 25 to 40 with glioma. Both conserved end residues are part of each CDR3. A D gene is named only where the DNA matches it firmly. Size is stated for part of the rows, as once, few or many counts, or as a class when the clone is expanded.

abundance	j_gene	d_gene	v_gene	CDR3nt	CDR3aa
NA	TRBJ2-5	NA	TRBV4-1	TGCGCCAGCAGCCAAGAATCGCGGCTCCAAGAGACCCAGTACTTC	CASSQESRLQETQYF
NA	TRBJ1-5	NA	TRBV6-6	TGTGCCAGCAGTCAGGGGATTAATCAGCCCCAGCATTTT	CASSQGINQPQHF
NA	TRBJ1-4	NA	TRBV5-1	TGCGCCAGCAGCTTGGTGTCAGGGGTGACGGAAAAACTGTTTTTT	CASSLVSGVTEKLFF
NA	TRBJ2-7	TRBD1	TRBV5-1	TGCGCCAGCAGCTTAAAGGACAGGGTCCCAACCTTGGACTCCTACGAGCAGTACTTC	CASSLKDRVPTLDSYEQYF
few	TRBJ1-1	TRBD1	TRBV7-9	TGTGCCAGCAGCCCACAGGGGCTGAACACTGAAGCTTTCTTT	CASSPQGLNTEAFF
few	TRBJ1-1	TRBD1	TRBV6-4	TGTGCCAGCAGTGACGGGACAGGGGGCACTGAAGCTTTCTTT	CASSDGTGGTEAFF
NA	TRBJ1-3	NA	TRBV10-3	TGTGCCATCAGTGAGGGATGGCTCTCTGGAAACACCATATATTTT	CAISEGWLSGNTIYF
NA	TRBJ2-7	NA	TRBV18	TGTGCCAGCTCGACGCAGCAGGGTAGGCCTATCTACTACGAGCAGTACTTC	CASSTQQGRPIYYEQYF
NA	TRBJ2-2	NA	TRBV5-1	TGCGCCACCTCGCAGAACACCGGGGAGCTGTTTTTT	CATSQNTGELFF
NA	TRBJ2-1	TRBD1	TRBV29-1	TGCAGCGTGGGTGGGACAGGGGGCTCCTACAATGAGCAGTTCTTC	CSVGGTGGSYNEQFF
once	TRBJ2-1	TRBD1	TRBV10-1	TGCGCCAGCAGGGGGACAGCCAATGAGCAGTTCTTC	CASRGTANEQFF
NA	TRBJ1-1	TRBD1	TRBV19	TGTGCCAGTAGGAGAGACAGGGGGCGCACTGAAGCTTTCTTT	CASRRDRGRTEAFF
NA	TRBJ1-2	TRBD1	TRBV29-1	TGCAGCGTATGGGACAGGAGAAACTATGGCTACACCTTC	CSVWDRRNYGYTF
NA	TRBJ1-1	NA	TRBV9	TGTGCCAGCAGCGTAGGTCTTACTACAGAGAAGAACACTGAAGCTTTCTTT	CASSVGLTTEKNTEAFF
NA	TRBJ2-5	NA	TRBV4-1	TGCGCCAGCAGCCAAGCAGAGACCCAGTACTTC	CASSQAETQYF
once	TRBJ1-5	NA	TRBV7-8	TGTGCCAGCAGCTTAGATGAGGGACAAGAATCCTGGGTTGGCAATCAGCCCCAGCATTTT	CASSLDEGQESWVGNQPQHF
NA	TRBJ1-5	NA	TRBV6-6	TGTGCCAGCAGTCCGACAGCTCTCAGCAATCAGCCCCAGCATTTT	CASSPTALSNQPQHF
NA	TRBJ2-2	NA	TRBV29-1	TGCAGCGTTAAGGACGGCGGGGAGCTGTTTTTT	CSVKDGGELFF
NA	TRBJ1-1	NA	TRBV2	TGTGCCAGCAGTCTCGGGGGGAACACTGAAGCTTTCTTT	CASSLGGNTEAFF
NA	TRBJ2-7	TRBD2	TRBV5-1	TGCGCCAGCAGCCCGGCGGGGGAAACCTACGAGCAGTACTTC	CASSPAGETYEQYF
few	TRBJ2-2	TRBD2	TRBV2	TGTGCCGGCCGAGCGGGGCTAAACACCGGGGAGCTGTTTTTT	CAGRAGLNTGELFF
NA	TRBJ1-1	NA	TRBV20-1	TGCAGTGCTAGAGTCTACGCTGAAGCTTTCTTT	CSARVYAEAFF
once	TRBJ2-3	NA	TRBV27	TGTGCCAGCAGTTGGACTTACACAGATACGCAGTATTTT	CASSWTYTDTQYF
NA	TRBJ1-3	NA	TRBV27	TGTGCCAGCAGTTTATCTGCGACAAGAGGAAACACCATATATTTT	CASSLSATRGNTIYF
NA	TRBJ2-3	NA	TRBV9	TGTGCCAGCAGCGTAGAATTCGGCCATGGCACAGATACGCAGTATTTT	CASSVEFGHGTDTQYF
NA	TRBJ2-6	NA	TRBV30	TGTGCCTGGGACGGGGCTGGGGCCAACGTCCTGACTTTC	CAWDGAGANVLTF
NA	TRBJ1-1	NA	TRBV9	TGTGCCAGCAGCGTACTTGGGGAGAACACTGAAGCTTTCTTT	CASSVLGENTEAFF